This entry lists 13 T cell receptor beta chains sequenced from one sample in a study of T cell changes during pregnancy in multiple sclerosis. The data were produced by immunoSEQ multiplex PCR, yet TCRdb's version contains in-frame clones alone and is incomplete. The data contain around 62,000 clones, 90% of them singletons. Sequenced here: peripheral blood, sampled in the third trimester of pregnancy. The source is a female donor with multiple sclerosis, enrolled in a pregnancy study.

The V call is TRBV13, the J call TRBJ2-1; 9 bases map to TRBD2. Germline loops: CDR1 PRHDT, CDR2 FYEKMQ (reference sequence). V lost 1 base, J lost 3 bases, and 1 base stayed unmatched. CDR3 size: 15 residues. The CDR3 spells CASSLASGNYNEQFF. CDR3 DNA: TGTGCCAGCAGCTTAGCTAGCGGGAACTACAATGAGCAGTTCTTC. The whole variable domain, remainder taken from reference TRBV13 and TRBJ2-1, is AAGVIQSPRHLIKEKRETATLKCYPIPRHDTVYWYQQGPGQDPQFLISFYEKMQSDKGSIPDRFSAQQFSDYHSELNMSSLELGDSALYFCASSLASGNYNEQFFGPGTRLTVL.

The chain joins TRBV7-2 to TRBJ1-6, with 9 positions matching TRBD1. CDR3 size: 17 residues. Germline CDR1 and CDR2: SGHTA and FQGNSA. The ends lost 3 bases at V and 7 bases at J; junction bases unmatched: 10. CDR3 loop: CASSFSFFGQGNSPLHF. The CDR3 DNA is TGTGCCAGCAGCTTCAGCTTTTTTGGACAGGGGAATTCACCCCTCCACTTT. Variable domain in full (rest from reference TRBV7-2 and TRBJ1-6): GAGVSQSPSNKVTEKGKDVELRCDPISGHTALYWYRQSLGQGLEFLIYFQGNSAPDKSGLPSDRFSAERTGGSVSTLTIQRTQQEDSAVYLCASSFSFFGQGNSPLHFGNGTRLTVT.

The V gene is TRBV27, the J gene TRBJ2-5; 12 bases agree with TRBD2. The CDR3 runs 16 residues. Unmatched junction bases numbered 14, after V lost 6 bases and J lost 9 bases. Germline CDR1 MNHEY, CDR2 SMNVEV (reference sequence). This CDR3 reads CASSSAGLAGGGAQYF. CDR3 DNA: TGTGCCAGCAGCTCGGCGGGACTAGCGGGCGGGGGTGCCCAGTACTTC.

The chain joins TRBV5-1 to TRBJ2-5; D possibly corresponds to TRBD1 (6 bases). The germline V gene has CDR1 SGHRS and CDR2 YFSETQ. The CDR3 covers 12 residues. V lost 4 bases, J lost 5 bases, and 9 bases lay in between. The CDR3 nucleotides read TGCGCCAGCAGCACAGGGAGCGAGACCCAGTACTTC. Protein sequence: CASSTGSETQYF.

The chain employs TRBV5-1 and TRBJ1-2, with a tentative D call TRBD1 (6 bases). The V gene's germline CDR1 is SGHRS and CDR2 YFSETQ. The ends were cut back, 0 bases at V and 7 bases at J, with 13 bases in the middle. The CDR3 contains 14 residues. The chain's CDR3 is CASSLDWGGSGYTF. The CDR3 nucleotides are TGCGCCAGCAGCTTGGACTGGGGGGGCTCTGGCTACACCTTC.

The V call is TRBV21-1, the J call TRBJ1-1; TRBD1, the D gene given by the table, was not confirmed from the DNA. TRBV21-1 is reported as a pseudogene. The CDR3 spans 15 residues. CDR3 loop: CASSPFSPGGTEAFF. The CDR3 nucleotides are TGTGCCAGCAGCCCTTTCTCTCCAGGGGGAACTGAAGCTTTCTTT.

J is TRBJ1-2 and V is TRBV6-1; no definite D call. The CDR3 consists of 12 residues. Germline lookup yields CDR1 MNHNS and CDR2 SASEGT. V lost 1 base and J 10 bases, leaving 10 bases between the germline ends. CDR3 nucleotide sequence: TGTGCCAGCAGTGAAGGAGTGGGCTTCTACACCTTC. It specifies CASSEGVGFYTF.

This clone has only one observation. The chain employs TRBV30 and TRBJ1-6; possibly TRBD1 for D (6 bases). V shed 3 bases and J shed 9 bases, with 15 bases lying between them. CDR1 GTSNPN and CDR2 SVGIG come from the germline V gene (reference sequence). The CDR3 sequence is 14 residues long. The CDR3 is CAWSLTGLGSPLHF. The CDR3 DNA is TGTGCCTGGAGCCTTACAGGGCTTGGTTCACCCCTCCACTTT. The variable domain in full, completed from reference TRBV30 and TRBJ1-6, reads SQTIHQWPATLVQPVGSPLSLECTVEGTSNPNLYWYRQAAGRGLQLLFYSVGIGQISSEVPQNLSASRPQDRQFILSSKKLLLSDSGFYLCAWSLTGLGSPLHFGNGTRLTVT.

The chain carries TRBV19 and TRBJ1-2; 7 nucleotides match TRBD1. Germline CDR1 reads LNHDA; CDR2 reads SQIVND (reference sequence). The CDR3 runs to 13 residues. Trimming at V came to 5 bases and at J to 4 bases, leaving 4 bases not matched to a gene. The CDR3 nucleotides are TGTGCCAGTAGTCCGGGACAGATCTATGGCTACACCTTC. Translated: CASSPGQIYGYTF.

V usage is TRBV4-2 and J usage is TRBJ2-3; 10 bases map to TRBD2. The CDR3 totals 16 residues. The J segment lost 1 base and the V segment lost 0 bases, leaving 1 base of the junction unmatched. Germline CDR1 reads LGHNA; CDR2 reads YNFKEQ. CDR3 DNA sequence: TGTGCCAGCAGCCAAGATCTAGCGGGGGGCACAGATACGCAGTATTTT. This sequence encodes CASSQDLAGGTDTQYF.

This clone turned up a few times. This CDR3 reads CASSMVPDREVVGDYGYTF. For the CDR3, the DNA is TGTGCAAGTTCGATGGTACCGGACAGGGAGGTGGTGGGCGACTATGGCTACACCTTC. The chain links TRBV12-2 to TRBJ1-2; TRBD1, the table's D call, was not compared with the DNA. TRBV12-2 is classified as a pseudogene. This CDR3 comprises 19 residues.

This chain links TRBV7-9 with TRBJ2-5, with 9 positions matching TRBD2. In germline, CDR1 is SEHNR, CDR2 FQNEAQ (reference sequence). The V gene end was trimmed by 4 bases and the J gene end by 4 bases; junction bases not matched to a gene: 10. CDR3 length: 16 amino acids. DNA of the CDR3: TGTGCCAGCAGCTCCGGGGGCGGGGGGGTAAGAGAGACCCAGTACTTC. Translating gives CASSSGGGGVRETQYF.

The chain joins TRBV19 to TRBJ1-1; D is undetermined. The germline V gene has CDR1 LNHDA and CDR2 SQIVND (reference sequence). V was shortened by 5 bases and J by 5 bases, with 15 bases between the two germline ends. The CDR3 covers 14 residues. CDR3 bases: TGTGCCAGTAGTCCCGAGTTTGCGCTAACTGAAGCTTTCTTT. Amino acid sequence: CASSPEFALTEAFF.